These 30 T cell receptor beta chains share one sample of origin, sequenced in a study of control samples from healthy donors and cancer patients. The data were produced by immunoSEQ multiplex PCR, yet TCRdb's version contains in-frame clones alone and is incomplete. The data contain approximately 230,000 clones, over 75% of them seen just once; the ten biggest clones take up 13%. Sequencing input: PBMCs. These receptor sequences come from an older woman with lung cancer.

V usage is TRBV27 and J usage is TRBJ2-3; unclear D gene. This CDR3 has 16 amino acids. Germline V gene data show CDR1 as MNHEY and CDR2 as SMNVEV (reference sequence). V was clipped by 6 bases and J by 0 bases, with 16 bases between them. CDR3: CASSPPPPLSTDTQYF. The CDR3 DNA sequence: TGTGCCAGCAGCCCTCCTCCCCCCTTAAGCACAGATACGCAGTATTTT.

CDR3 nucleotides: TGCGCCAGCAGCCCTCTGCCAGGGGAGACCGGGGAGCTGTTTTTT. It yields the protein CASSPLPGETGELFF. This chain links TRBV4-1 with TRBJ2-2, with a tentative D call TRBD1 (6 bases). There are 15 residues in the CDR3. V was pared by 4 bases and J by 5 bases, with 14 bases between. Germline-derived CDR1 and CDR2 are MGHRA and YSYEKL.

Concerning this clone itself: Other nucleotide sequences from this sample produce the same CDR3. The rearrangement uses TRBV5-1 and TRBJ1-5, with D possibly being TRBD1 (5 bases). This CDR3 has 13 amino acids. Trimming took 0 bases from V and 5 from J, leaving 6 bases between them. Germline V gives CDR1 SGHRS, CDR2 YFSETQ. In DNA, the CDR3 is TGCGCCAGCAGCTTGGTGGGGGATCAGCCCCAGCATTTT. Translation gives CASSLVGDQPQHF. Looking up the rest from reference TRBV5-1 and TRBJ1-5 gives the full variable domain: KAGVTQTPRYLIKTRGQQVTLSCSPISGHRSVSWYQQTPGQGLQFLFEYFSETQRNKGNFPGRFSGRQFSNSRSEMNVSTLELGDSALYLCASSLVGDQPQHFGDGTRLSIL.

As regards this clone: The identical CDR3 is also encoded by other nucleotide sequences in the sample. The J gene is TRBJ1-5, the V gene TRBV30; D not resolved. Germline loops: CDR1 GTSNPN, CDR2 SVGIG (reference sequence). V was shortened by 0 bases and J by 5 bases, with 8 bases between the two germline ends. The length of the CDR3 is 13 residues. The CDR3 is CAWSVGGDQPQHF. As DNA, the CDR3 is TGTGCCTGGAGTGTGGGCGGGGATCAGCCCCAGCATTTT.

This chain links TRBV5-1 with TRBJ2-5, with unresolved D. In germline, CDR1 is SGHRS, CDR2 YFSETQ. This CDR3 has 12 residues. V gave up 3 bases and J gave up 0 bases, with 3 bases separating them. The CDR3 loop reads CASSWDQETQYF. Here the CDR3 DNA reads TGCGCCAGCAGCTGGGACCAAGAGACCCAGTACTTC.

The rearrangement joins TRBV28 to TRBJ1-1; 10 nucleotides align to TRBD1. Germline assignment: CDR1 MDHEN and CDR2 SYDVKM. This CDR3 contains 16 residues. The trim removed 3 bases at V and 0 bases at J, leaving 4 bases unmatched. The CDR3 is CASSLVGQGLNTEAFF. CDR3 coding DNA: TGTGCCAGCAGTTTGGTGGGACAGGGGTTGAACACTGAAGCTTTCTTT.

The chain has TRBV6-5 and TRBJ1-1, with a tentative D call TRBD1 (5 bases). The germline CDR1 and CDR2 sequences are MNHEY and SVGAGI. Trimming took 5 bases from V and 0 from J, leaving 13 bases between them. The CDR3 runs 15 residues. The CDR3 nucleotides are TGTGCCAGCAGTACGGGGGGAGTCATGAACACTGAAGCTTTCTTT. It translates to CASSTGGVMNTEAFF.

There are a few counts of this clone. The chain combines TRBV11-2 with TRBJ1-1, with D possibly matching TRBD1 (6 bases). The V and J ends lost 4 bases and 1 base respectively, with 16 bases between them. The CDR3 length is 16 residues. The V gene's germline CDR1 is SGHAT and CDR2 FQNNGV. DNA of the CDR3: TGTGCCAGCAGCTCCCCCTCGGGACAACAGAACACTGAAGCTTTCTTT. This encodes CASSSPSGQQNTEAFF.

This clone was seen only a few times. The identical CDR3 is also encoded by other nucleotide sequences in the sample. The chain employs TRBV5-6 and TRBJ1-1; TRBD1 matches at 12 bases. This CDR3 has 14 amino acids. CDR1 SGHDT and CDR2 YYEEEE come from the germline V gene. The ends lost 3 bases at V and 6 bases at J; junction bases unmatched: 3. CDR3 region: CASSSRDRGPEAFF. CDR3 nucleotide sequence: TGTGCCAGCAGCTCGCGGGACAGGGGGCCTGAAGCTTTCTTT.

This sequence joins TRBV7-2 and TRBJ2-1, with 15 positions matching TRBD2. The CDR3 is made up of 15 amino acids. V lost 1 base and J lost 8; bases outside the gene matches: 0. CDR1 SGHTA and CDR2 FQGNSA come from the germline V gene. The CDR3 DNA follows: TGTGCCAGCAGCTTAGGGACTAGCGGGAGGGATGAGCAGTTCTTC. It encodes CASSLGTSGRDEQFF. The whole variable domain, filled in from reference TRBV7-2 and TRBJ2-1, reads GAGVSQSPSNKVTEKGKDVELRCDPISGHTALYWYRQSLGQGLEFLIYFQGNSAPDKSGLPSDRFSAERTGGSVSTLTIQRTQQEDSAVYLCASSLGTSGRDEQFFGPGTRLTVL.

The chain employs TRBV6-5 and TRBJ2-3, with D possibly being TRBD2 (7 bases). The CDR3 contains 15 residues. Germline V lookup: CDR1 MNHEY, CDR2 SVGAGI. V dropped 5 bases and J dropped 2 bases, with 14 bases sitting between them. CDR3 sequence: CASSRGDKHTDTQYF. DNA of the CDR3: TGTGCCAGCAGTCGGGGGGACAAACACACAGATACGCAGTATTTT.

A few counts support this clone. The gene calls are TRBV10-2 and TRBJ2-4; no definite D call. Between the trimmed V and J ends, which lost 5 bases and 0 bases, there was a span of 5 bases. The CDR3 has 13 residues. CDR1 WSHSY and CDR2 SAAADI come from the germline V gene. The CDR3 is CASSTQAKNIQYF. In DNA, the CDR3 is TGCGCCAGCAGTACCCAAGCCAAAAACATTCAGTACTTC.

The chain is built from TRBV27 and TRBJ2-2; D remains ambiguous. The germline V gene encodes CDR1 MNHEY and CDR2 SMNVEV (reference sequence). This CDR3 contains 16 residues. Trimming took 1 base from V and 2 from J, leaving 11 bases between them. This CDR3 is CASSLFGTINTGELFF. Written as DNA, the CDR3 is TGTGCCAGCAGTTTATTCGGCACGATAAACACCGGGGAGCTGTTTTTT.

In this sample, this clone turned up once. J is TRBJ1-4 and V is TRBV2; TRBD1 matches at 7 bases. The CDR3 length is 16 residues. With V trimmed by 6 bases and J by 7 bases, 14 bases remained unmatched. Germline V gene data show CDR1 as SNHLY and CDR2 as FYNNEI. The CDR3 spells CASSRDRLTGGEKLFF. CDR3 bases: TGTGCCAGCAGCCGGGACAGACTCACCGGCGGTGAAAAACTGTTTTTT.

This clone was detected a few times. The V call is TRBV29-1, the J call TRBJ2-3; 11 bases fit TRBD2. Per germline, CDR1 SQVTM and CDR2 ANQGSEA. CDR3 length: 14 amino acids. Trimming cost V 7 bases and J 10 bases; bases outside gene matches: 13. The CDR3 here is CSAHGSLAGGAQYF. DNA of the CDR3: TGCAGCGCCCATGGGAGTCTAGCGGGAGGTGCGCAGTATTTT.

CDR3 sequence reads: CASSTLSGTGAVEAFF. The CDR3 region has the DNA TGTGCCAGTAGTACCTTATCCGGGACAGGGGCTGTTGAAGCTTTCTTT. The rearrangement links TRBV19 to TRBJ1-1; 10 nucleotides agree with TRBD1. Germline V gene data show CDR1 as LNHDA and CDR2 as SQIVND (reference sequence). This CDR3 spans 16 amino acids. The trim removed 4 bases at V and 7 bases at J, leaving 12 bases unmatched. Based on the CDR3 plus reference TRBV19 and TRBJ1-1, the full variable domain is DGGITQSPKYLFRKEGQNVTLSCEQNLNHDAMYWYRQDPGQGLRLIYYSQIVNDFQKGDIAEGYSVSREKKESFPLTVTSAQKNPTAFYLCASSTLSGTGAVEAFFGQGTRLTVV.

This chain joins TRBV5-1 and TRBJ2-2, with TRBD2 identical over 7 bases. CDR1 SGHRS and CDR2 YFSETQ come from the germline V gene. The junction had 7 bases not matched to a gene; V was cut back by 7 bases and J by 4 bases. The CDR3 length is 14 residues. The CDR3: CASVPGEGTGELFF. Written as DNA, the CDR3 is TGCGCCAGCGTTCCCGGGGAGGGCACCGGGGAGCTGTTTTTT.

The chain employs TRBV6-5 and TRBJ2-1; 7 bases fit TRBD2. With 0 bases clipped from V and 3 bases from J, the junction kept 2 bases outside the gene matches. The germline CDR1 and CDR2 sequences are MNHEY and SVGAGI. CDR3 length: 15 amino acids. DNA for the CDR3: TGTGCCAGCAGTTACTCGGGGGGGATCTACAATGAGCAGTTCTTC. It is translated as CASSYSGGIYNEQFF.

The chain combines TRBV19 with TRBJ1-1; 7 bases are a match to TRBD1. With V trimmed by 7 bases and J by 0 bases, 8 bases remained unmatched. The CDR3 is made up of 15 amino acids. Germline V gives CDR1 LNHDA, CDR2 SQIVND (reference sequence). CDR3 DNA sequence: TGTGCCAGTATCCCCGGGACAGCTATGAACACTGAAGCTTTCTTT. It specifies CASIPGTAMNTEAFF.

The count of this clone is one. The chain carries TRBV20-1 and TRBJ2-7; the D call may be TRBD1 or TRBD2 (6 bases each). The ends were cut back, 7 bases at V and 4 bases at J, with 11 bases in the middle. From germline, CDR1 is DFQATT and CDR2 SNEGSKA (reference sequence). The CDR3 contains 11 residues. The CDR3 spells CSVEGEYEQYF. The CDR3 DNA sequence: TGCAGTGTGGAGGGGGAATACGAGCAGTACTTC.

The rearrangement joins TRBV7-8 to TRBJ2-7, with TRBD1 matching over 10 bases. The germline V gene encodes CDR1 SGHVS and CDR2 FQNEAQ. The length of the CDR3 is 15 residues. Trimming cost V 5 bases and J 3 bases; bases outside gene matches: 7. CDR3 residues: CASSRGTGDFYEQYF. The CDR3 coding sequence is TGTGCCAGCAGCAGGGGGACAGGGGATTTCTACGAGCAGTACTTC.

V gene TRBV7-9 combines with J gene TRBJ1-3, with D unresolved. The CDR3 is 12 residues long. The germline V gene has CDR1 SEHNR and CDR2 FQNEAQ (reference sequence). Trimming pared 2 bases from V and 4 bases from J, leaving 3 bases between. CDR3 residues: CASSLNGNTIYF. The CDR3 coding sequence is TGTGCCAGCAGCTTAAACGGAAACACCATATATTTT.

This clone occurred a few times. The CDR3 region has the DNA TGTGCCAGCAGCTTGGAGGGGATGGGTGAAGAGACCCAGTACTTC. Translated: CASSLEGMGEETQYF. The rearrangement joins TRBV5-8 to TRBJ2-5, with TRBD1 as a possible D gene (5 bases). Germline loops: CDR1 SGHTS, CDR2 YDEGEE. The ends were cut back, 0 bases at V and 3 bases at J, with 12 bases in the middle. The CDR3 runs to 15 residues.

The rearrangement uses TRBV5-6 and TRBJ1-3; D is unresolved. Between the trimmed V and J ends, which lost 0 bases and 4 bases, there was a span of 17 bases. CDR1 and CDR2 (germline): SGHDT, YYEEEE. The CDR3 is 17 residues long. The chain's CDR3 is CASSLVNDRNWGNTIYF. CDR3 coding DNA: TGTGCCAGCAGCTTGGTCAACGATCGAAATTGGGGAAACACCATATATTTT. Using reference TRBV5-6 and TRBJ1-3 for the parts outside the CDR3, the full variable domain is DAGVTQSPTHLIKTRGQQVTLRCSPKSGHDTVSWYQQALGQGPQFIFQYYEEEERQRGNFPDRFSGHQFPNYSSELNVNALLLGDSALYLCASSLVNDRNWGNTIYFGEGSWLTVV.

The table lists this clone with a few counts. The chain carries TRBV5-1 and TRBJ1-2; 10 bases match TRBD1. The length of the CDR3 is 15 residues. V lost 3 bases, J lost 4 bases, and 6 bases stayed unmatched. The germline V gene encodes CDR1 SGHRS and CDR2 YFSETQ. The CDR3 DNA follows: TGCGCCAGCAGCTCTGGACAGGGGGAGGTCTATGGCTACACCTTC. Amino acid sequence: CASSSGQGEVYGYTF.

The J gene is TRBJ1-4, the V gene TRBV5-1, with D unresolved. The CDR3 extends over 13 amino acids. Germline loops: CDR1 SGHRS, CDR2 YFSETQ. The V end was cut by 7 bases, the J end by 5 bases, with 12 bases between. CDR3 amino acids: CASGRTSNEKLFF. The CDR3 coding sequence is TGCGCCAGCGGTCGGACCTCAAATGAAAAACTGTTTTTT.

V is TRBV7-6 and J is TRBJ2-7; TRBD1 aligns across 8 bases. The germline gives CDR1 SGHVS, CDR2 FNYEAQ. V lost 3 bases to trimming and J lost 3 bases; unmatched junction nucleotides: 7. The CDR3 sequence is 15 residues long. For the CDR3, the DNA is TGTGCCAGCAGCTTGACAGGGGCCTCCATCTACGAGCAGTACTTC. This encodes CASSLTGASIYEQYF.

The chain is built from TRBV3-1 (or the pseudogene TRBV3-2) and TRBJ2-5, with D unresolved. The CDR3 consists of 14 residues. CDR1 is LGHDT and CDR2 is YNNKEL in the germline V gene (reference sequence). With 3 bases removed from V and 5 bases from J, the gap between germline ends came to 13 bases. Here the CDR3 reads CASSQIPVGETQYF. The CDR3 bases are TGTGCCAGCAGCCAGATACCAGTGGGGGAGACCCAGTACTTC.

The chain joins TRBV5-1 to TRBJ1-2; D is ambiguous. The CDR3 totals 14 residues. Trimming left V 3 bases short and J 8 bases short, with 17 bases between. CDR1 and CDR2 from the germline V gene are SGHRS and YFSETQ. This CDR3 is CASSWGGGGYGYTF. CDR3 DNA sequence: TGCGCCAGCAGCTGGGGTGGCGGAGGCTACGGCTACACCTTC. Drawing the rest from reference TRBV5-1 and TRBJ1-2, the complete variable domain is KAGVTQTPRYLIKTRGQQVTLSCSPISGHRSVSWYQQTPGQGLQFLFEYFSETQRNKGNFPGRFSGRQFSNSRSEMNVSTLELGDSALYLCASSWGGGGYGYTFGSGTRLTVV.

This clone was detected a few times. V gene TRBV18 combines with J gene TRBJ2-1; D perhaps matches TRBD1 (6 bases). The germline gives CDR1 KGHSH, CDR2 LQKENI. The CDR3 loop spans 15 amino acids. Trimming cost V 2 bases and J 4 bases, with 12 bases left between them. The CDR3 sequence: CASSPYREGYNEQFF. As DNA, the CDR3 is TGTGCCAGCTCACCATACAGGGAAGGGTACAATGAGCAGTTCTTC.